Sequencing of this TCR beta chain was carried out in a study of T cell responses to AZD1222 COVID-19 vaccine. The study, taken as a whole, reports: Vaccine-associated CD4 TCRs spanned spike, dominant at 160-218 and 743-854. Two doses of AZD1222 preceded a rise in Spike-specific TCR breadth and depth. In all cases, repertoires were sampled only after the peak T cell response.

Profiled with immunoSEQ multiplex PCR; TCRdb holds only in-frame clones, not every one. The table lists 75,000 to 90,000 clones, approximately 85% of them singletons. Of note for this clone: The antigen remains undetermined.

V shed 1 base and J shed 4 bases, with 10 bases lying between them. Germline V lookup: CDR1 SGHAT, CDR2 FQNNGV. The CDR3 is 14 amino acids. The specimen comprised peripheral blood, sampled 28 days after the second AZD1222 dose. J is TRBJ1-2 and V is TRBV11-2; maybe TRBD1 (6 bases). This clonotype originated in an adult who received the AZD1222 COVID-19 vaccine. CDR3 amino acids: CASSLAADSYGYTF. DNA of the CDR3: TGTGCCAGCAGCTTAGCTGCGGACAGCTATGGCTACACCTTC. The variable domain in full, with the rest retrieved from reference TRBV11-2 and TRBJ1-2, is EAGVAQSPRYKIIEKRQSVAFWCNPISGHATLYWYQQILGQGPKLLIQFQNNGVVDDSQLPKDRFSAERLKGVDSTLKIQPAKLEDSAVYLCASSLAADSYGYTFGSGTRLTVV.